This T cell receptor beta chain was sequenced in a study of OX40 agonist ivuxolimab in advanced cancers. About the study: The eligibility criteria allowed prior anti-PD-1, anti-PD-L1 or anti-CTLA-4 therapy, and 40% had some.

Trimming removed 2 bases from V and 0 bases from J, with 11 bases in between. The CDR3 length is 15 residues. The germline V gene encodes CDR1 WNHNN and CDR2 SYGVQD (reference sequence). Study-wide points: Clonal expansion from baseline to week 6 occurred in both CD4+ and CD8+ T cells. Normalized expansion of T-cell clones was also low for some nonresponders.

In this sample, this clone turned up once. Its antigen is undetermined. Only in-frame clones appear in the TCRdb table, and some are missing; sequencing was by immunoSEQ multiplex PCR. The sample records about 38,000 clones, roughly 82% being singletons. This TCR was recovered from an adult with an advanced solid tumor such as melanoma, head and neck, liver or kidney cancer. The chain is built from TRBV10-1 and TRBJ2-7; maybe TRBD2 (6 bases). This specimen consisted of CD4+ or CD8+ T cells sorted from blood, obtained in a trial of the OX40 agonist ivuxolimab. CDR3 coding DNA: TGCGCCAGCAGTGAGGCGGGAACAAGCTCCTACGAGCAGTACTTC. This translates into CASSEAGTSSYEQYF.